A single sample is the source of the 20 T cell receptor beta chains below, sequenced in a study of cytomegalovirus exposure and HLA in healthy donors. It was with 60 Vbeta and 13 Jbeta primers that the PCR ran. This table comes from immunoSEQ multiplex PCR, and its TCRdb copy is limited to in-frame clones, with some not included. Of hundreds of thousands of clones detected, about 80% appear once; the ten largest clones hold approximately 0.62%. Sequencing input: PBMCs. These receptors all come from a woman in her forties in good health and CMV-seronegative.

The sample holds one count of this clone. The chain couples TRBV7-2 to TRBJ2-1, with TRBD1 matching 10 bases. This CDR3 region has 14 residues. The junction had 8 bases not matched to a gene; V was cut back by 4 bases and J by 11 bases. CDR1 is SGHTA and CDR2 is FQGNSA in the germline V gene. The CDR3 DNA reads TGTGCCAGCAGCTCGGCGGACAGGGGGTTAAAGCAGTTCTTC. Amino acid sequence: CASSSADRGLKQFF.

This chain links TRBV5-4 with TRBJ2-2; 7 bases fit TRBD1. V lost 6 bases, J lost 1 base, and 3 bases stayed unmatched. Germline V gives CDR1 SGHNT, CDR2 YYREEE (reference sequence). The CDR3 runs to 14 residues. CDR3 nucleotide sequence: TGTGCCAGCAAAAGGACAGGGAACACCGGGGAGCTGTTTTTT. This encodes CASKRTGNTGELFF.

There are a few counts of this clone. The chain employs TRBV5-1 and TRBJ1-1, with 9 bases aligning to TRBD1. The junction had 3 bases not matched to a gene; V was cut back by 0 bases and J by 3 bases. The CDR3 runs to 15 residues. CDR1 is SGHRS, CDR2 YFSETQ, per germline. This CDR3 is CASSLGDRVHTEAFF. In nucleotides, the CDR3 is TGCGCCAGCAGCTTGGGGGACAGGGTGCACACTGAAGCTTTCTTT.

With regard to this clone: Other DNA sequences in the same sample also yield this CDR3. This chain connects TRBV5-1 to TRBJ1-4; 10 bases are shared with TRBD1. This CDR3 has 15 amino acids. Unmatched junction bases numbered 7, after V lost 3 bases and J lost 8 bases. From germline, CDR1 is SGHRS and CDR2 YFSETQ. Here the CDR3 DNA reads TGCGCCAGCAGCTCCTCTGGGACAGGGGAAGAAAAACTGTTTTTT. Amino acid sequence: CASSSSGTGEEKLFF. Full variable domain (remainder filled in from reference TRBV5-1 and TRBJ1-4): KAGVTQTPRYLIKTRGQQVTLSCSPISGHRSVSWYQQTPGQGLQFLFEYFSETQRNKGNFPGRFSGRQFSNSRSEMNVSTLELGDSALYLCASSSSGTGEEKLFFGSGTQLSVL.

The chain joins TRBV7-2 to TRBJ2-1, with D tentatively TRBD2 (5 bases). The germline gives CDR1 SGHTA, CDR2 FQGNSA. CDR3 length equals 15 residues. The V end was cut by 4 bases, the J end by 6 bases, with 16 bases between. The chain's CDR3 is CASSSGADSLNEQFF. CDR3 sequence (DNA): TGTGCCAGCAGCTCAGGCGCGGACTCCCTCAATGAGCAGTTCTTC.

V is TRBV7-2 and J is TRBJ1-2; 7 bases match TRBD1. The CDR3 consists of 13 residues. V lost 5 bases and J lost 6; bases outside the gene matches: 6. CDR1 is SGHTA and CDR2 is FQGNSA in the germline V gene. The CDR3 bases are TGTGCCAGCAGCCCAACAGGGGCCCATGGCTACACCTTC. Encoded protein: CASSPTGAHGYTF.

This chain joins TRBV5-1 and TRBJ2-5; 8 bases match TRBD2. V dropped 4 bases and J dropped 4; count of bases not matched to a gene: 6. Germline-derived CDR1 and CDR2 are SGHRS and YFSETQ. The CDR3 has 14 residues. The CDR3 spells CASSPAAGGETQYF. Written as DNA, the CDR3 is TGCGCCAGCAGCCCGGCTGCGGGGGGAGAGACCCAGTACTTC.

The chain links TRBV5-1 to TRBJ2-5, with 7 bases that match TRBD1. The germline V gene has CDR1 SGHRS and CDR2 YFSETQ. The V and J ends lost 4 bases and 4 bases, in that order; junction bases with no gene match: 10. This CDR3 region has 15 residues. In nucleotides, the CDR3 is TGCGCCAGCAGCCCTGAACAGGGGTGGATAGAGACCCAGTACTTC. The encoded protein is CASSPEQGWIETQYF.

The chain combines TRBV7-2 with TRBJ1-1; maybe TRBD1 (5 bases). Germline values: CDR1 SGHTA, CDR2 FQGNSA. V lost 5 bases, J lost 8 bases, and 15 bases lay in between. The CDR3 is made up of 13 amino acids. This chain's CDR3 is CASSPRQGGEAFF. In DNA, the CDR3 is TGTGCCAGCAGCCCTCGGCAGGGTGGGGAAGCTTTCTTT.

The chain links TRBV19 to TRBJ2-5, with D maybe TRBD1 (6 bases). Germline CDR1 is LNHDA and CDR2 is SQIVND (reference sequence). V was clipped by 6 bases and J by 2 bases, with 16 bases between them. The CDR3 is made up of 15 amino acids. The chain's CDR3 is CASRHADSRQETQYF. The CDR3 DNA reads TGTGCCAGTAGGCACGCGGACAGCAGACAAGAGACCCAGTACTTC.

The chain has TRBV7-8 and TRBJ2-4, with TRBD1 matching over 7 bases. V was clipped by 5 bases and J by 4 bases; unmatched bases: 8. Germline V gene lookup returns CDR1 SGHVS and CDR2 FQNEAQ. The CDR3 contains 15 residues. CDR3 loop: CASSLEGTAKNIQYF. The CDR3 nucleotides are TGTGCCAGCAGCCTAGAGGGGACAGCTAAAAACATTCAGTACTTC. The variable domain in full, completed from reference TRBV7-8 and TRBJ2-4, reads GAGVSQSPRYKVAKRGQDVALRCDPISGHVSLFWYQQALGQGPEFLTYFQNEAQLDKSGLPSDRFFAERPEGSVSTLKIQRTQQEDSAVYLCASSLEGTAKNIQYFGAGTRLSVL.

This clone appeared a few times. An end of the junction differs from the germline gene, which may be a read error. The chain links TRBV7-9 to TRBJ2-1; no clear D gene. Per germline, CDR1 SEHNR and CDR2 FQNEAQ (reference sequence). The CDR3 covers 12 residues. CDR3 DNA: TGTTCCAGCAGCCCCCGAGCAGGTGAGCAGTTCTTC. Residues: CSSSPRAGEQFF.

This clone was observed a single time. V is TRBV9 and J is TRBJ1-3; D is possibly TRBD1 (6 bases). V was pared by 3 bases and J by 0 bases, with 22 bases between. Per germline, CDR1 SGDLS and CDR2 YYNGEE. CDR3 length equals 19 residues. The CDR3 reads CASSAQGSVVYSSGNTIYF. In DNA form, the CDR3 reads TGTGCCAGCAGCGCCCAGGGGTCCGTCGTTTACTCCTCTGGAAACACCATATATTTT.

This clone was recorded once. The V gene is TRBV7-2, the J gene TRBJ2-7; maybe TRBD2 (6 bases). The CDR3 runs to 13 residues. The V and J ends lost 5 bases and 5 bases respectively, with 13 bases between them. The germline gives CDR1 SGHTA, CDR2 FQGNSA. The CDR3 DNA sequence: TGTGCCAGCAGCCATCCACCGGGGGACGAGCAGTACTTC. Its translation: CASSHPPGDEQYF.

The genes are TRBV4-2 and TRBJ2-2, with D possibly matching TRBD1 (5 bases). The CDR3 extends over 13 amino acids. V lost 0 bases and J lost 6, with 5 bases in between. CDR1 and CDR2 from the germline V gene are LGHNA and YNFKEQ. This chain's CDR3 is CASSQEGPGELFF. The CDR3 nucleotides are TGTGCCAGCAGCCAAGAGGGGCCCGGGGAGCTGTTTTTT.

The V call is TRBV5-6, the J call TRBJ2-5; TRBD2 matches at 10 bases. V shed 3 bases, J shed 2 bases, and the junction held 4 bases outside the gene matches. CDR1 is SGHDT and CDR2 is YYEEEE in the germline V gene. The length of the CDR3 is 15 residues. CDR3 protein: CASSSLAGVQETQYF. In nucleotides, the CDR3 is TGTGCCAGCAGCTCCCTAGCGGGGGTACAAGAGACCCAGTACTTC.

This chain connects TRBV4-2 to TRBJ1-5; TRBD1 is a possible D gene (5 bases). The germline V gene encodes CDR1 LGHNA and CDR2 YNFKEQ. Deletions cut 0 bases from V and 5 bases from J, with 17 bases between. The CDR3 totals 17 residues. This CDR3 is CASSQDPMAEGHQPQHF. The CDR3, as DNA: TGTGCCAGCAGCCAAGATCCAATGGCGGAGGGGCATCAGCCCCAGCATTTT.

V is TRBV7-9 and J is TRBJ2-3, with 9 bases fitting TRBD2. V was clipped by 1 base and J by 4 bases; unmatched bases: 3. CDR3 length: 15 residues. Looked up from germline, CDR1 is SEHNR and CDR2 is FQNEAQ (reference sequence). The CDR3 DNA reads as TGTGCCAGCAGCTTAGGCGGGGGGGCTGCAGATACGCAGTATTTT. Translation gives CASSLGGGAADTQYF.

The chain has TRBV6-1 and TRBJ2-2; D possibly corresponds to TRBD2 (7 bases). Germline CDR1 reads MNHNS; CDR2 reads SASEGT. CDR3 length: 16 residues. Deletions cut 0 bases from V and 6 bases from J, with 14 bases between. In nucleotides, the CDR3 is TGTGCCAGCAGTGAAGCGGGGTGGGGGGGCTCCGGGGAGCTGTTTTTT. It is translated as CASSEAGWGGSGELFF.

The J gene is TRBJ1-5, the V gene TRBV19; TRBD1 matches at 7 bases. Germline assignment: CDR1 LNHDA and CDR2 SQIVND (reference sequence). The CDR3 runs 15 residues. V was pared by 4 bases and J by 6 bases, with 9 bases of the junction left unmatched. DNA of the CDR3: TGTGCCAGTAGTACCGAGACAGGGAGAGGTCAGCCCCAGCATTTT. Amino acids: CASSTETGRGQPQHF.